These 26 T cell receptor beta chains came from one sample sequenced in a study of OX40 agonist ivuxolimab in advanced cancers. Some clones are missing from TCRdb's copy, which holds only in-frame ones; the method was immunoSEQ multiplex PCR. The table lists tens of thousands of clones, 85% to 90% of them singletons. Sequencing used CD4+ or CD8+ T cells sorted from blood, obtained in a trial of the OX40 agonist ivuxolimab. Receptors were obtained from an adult with an advanced solid tumor such as melanoma, head and neck, liver or kidney cancer.

This rearrangement joins TRBV5-1 to TRBJ1-6; the match to TRBD1 covers 7 bases. The CDR3 consists of 15 residues. Trimming cost V 1 base and J 10 bases; bases outside gene matches: 8. CDR1 is SGHRS, CDR2 YFSETQ, per germline. The DNA of the CDR3 is TGCGCCAGCAGCTTGCACAGGGGTTTCGCGTCACCCCTCCACTTT. This translates into CASSLHRGFASPLHF.

The V gene is TRBV19, the J gene TRBJ1-1, with 9 bases that match TRBD1. Germline trimming cut 9 bases from V and 4 bases from J; bases unmatched to any gene: 6. Germline V lookup: CDR1 LNHDA, CDR2 SQIVND (reference sequence). The CDR3 totals 13 residues. The CDR3 DNA reads as TGTGCCAGCGGGACAGGGTGGATCACTGAAGCTTTCTTT. Its translation is CASGTGWITEAFF.

CDR3 nucleotides: TGTGCCAGTAGTATAGATCCGGGACTAGCGGGAGCTGATACGCAGTATTTT. Its translation: CASSIDPGLAGADTQYF. This rearrangement joins TRBV19 to TRBJ2-3; 14 positions agree with TRBD2. V shed 0 bases, J shed 6 bases, and the junction held 5 bases outside the gene matches. The CDR3 length is 17 residues. The germline V gene has CDR1 LNHDA and CDR2 SQIVND (reference sequence).

The chain has TRBV10-2 and TRBJ2-7; the D gene could be TRBD1 or TRBD2 (5 bases each). The CDR3 length is 10 residues. V lost 11 bases and J lost 5, with 10 bases in between. Germline CDR1 WSHSY, CDR2 SAAADI. CDR3 region: CAVGEHEQYF. In nucleotides, the CDR3 is TGCGCCGTGGGGGAGCACGAGCAGTACTTC.

The gene calls are TRBV18 and TRBJ2-7; TRBD1 might be the D (5 bases). Trimming removed 0 bases at V and 3 bases at J, with 9 bases between. The germline gives CDR1 KGHSH, CDR2 LQKENI. The CDR3 loop spans 14 amino acids. In DNA, the CDR3 is TGTGCCAGCTCACCACCAGACAGCCTCTACGAGCAGTACTTC. Residues: CASSPPDSLYEQYF. Using reference TRBV18 and TRBJ2-7 for the parts outside the CDR3, the full variable domain is NAGVMQNPRHLVRRRGQEARLRCSPMKGHSHVYWYRQLPEEGLKFMVYLQKENIIDESGMPKERFSAEFPKEGPSILRIQQVVRGDSAAYFCASSPPDSLYEQYFGPGTRLTVT.

V is TRBV9 and J is TRBJ1-2, with D unresolved. The V and J ends lost 3 bases and 6 bases respectively, with 18 bases between them. This CDR3 contains 15 residues. Germline values: CDR1 SGDLS, CDR2 YYNGEE. In nucleotides, the CDR3 is TGTGCCAGCAGCGAGCCGACTCGATCGGCAGATGGCTACACCTTC. Translating it yields CASSEPTRSADGYTF.

The gene calls are TRBV5-1 and TRBJ2-3; tentative D call: TRBD2 (6 bases). Germline-derived CDR1 and CDR2 are SGHRS and YFSETQ. The CDR3 is made up of 14 amino acids. V was clipped by 9 bases and J by 1 base, with 15 bases between them. The CDR3 coding sequence is TGCGCCACTACGCGGGGAGGTGGCACAGATACGCAGTATTTT. Amino acid sequence: CATTRGGGTDTQYF.

This chain links TRBV20-1 with TRBJ1-1; D call uncertain. V was shortened by 3 bases and J by 6 bases, with 2 bases between the two germline ends. CDR1 and CDR2 (germline): DFQATT, SNEGSKA (reference sequence). This CDR3 has 9 residues. The CDR3: CSASAEAFF. CDR3 nucleotide sequence: TGCAGTGCTAGTGCTGAAGCTTTCTTT.

Note on this clone: The sample has other DNA sequences that encode this CDR3 too. The chain joins TRBV19 to TRBJ2-7, with a possible D match to TRBD1 (6 bases). V lost 10 bases and J 3 bases, leaving 10 bases between the germline ends. Germline V gene lookup returns CDR1 LNHDA and CDR2 SQIVND (reference sequence). The CDR3 loop spans 11 amino acids. CDR3 protein: CATTQGYEQYF. CDR3 sequence (DNA): TGTGCCACCACACAGGGCTACGAGCAGTACTTC. Based on the CDR3 plus reference TRBV19 and TRBJ2-7, the full variable domain is DGGITQSPKYLFRKEGQNVTLSCEQNLNHDAMYWYRQDPGQGLRLIYYSQIVNDFQKGDIAEGYSVSREKKESFPLTVTSAQKNPTAFYLCATTQGYEQYFGPGTRLTVT.

The V and J genes are TRBV11-3 and TRBJ2-3; D may match TRBD1 or TRBD2 (5 bases each). The V gene lost 0 bases and the J gene lost 2 bases, with 9 bases spanning the gap. This CDR3 has 15 residues. From germline, CDR1 is SGHNT and CDR2 YENEEA. The CDR3 coding sequence is TGTGCCAGCAGCTTAGATTTGGGGACCACAGATACGCAGTATTTT. It encodes CASSLDLGTTDTQYF. The entire variable domain, with the rest obtained from reference TRBV11-3 and TRBJ2-3, is as follows: EAGVVQSPRYKIIEKKQPVAFWCNPISGHNTLYWYLQNLGQGPELLIRYENEEAVDDSQLPKDRFSAERLKGVDSTLKIQPAELGDSAVYLCASSLDLGTTDTQYFGPGTRLTVL.

V gene TRBV27 combines with J gene TRBJ2-7, with 7 bases aligning to TRBD1. This CDR3 is built from 14 residues. Looked up from germline, CDR1 is MNHEY and CDR2 is SMNVEV (reference sequence). The junction had 9 bases not matched to a gene; V was cut back by 6 bases and J by 4 bases. The CDR3 loop is CASSPKGTAYEQYF. The CDR3, as DNA: TGTGCCAGCAGCCCGAAGGGGACAGCTTACGAGCAGTACTTC.

The rearrangement uses TRBV27 and TRBJ2-2, with D possibly TRBD1 on 6 matching bases. Germline CDR1 is MNHEY and CDR2 is SMNVEV (reference sequence). This CDR3 has 15 amino acids. V gave up 3 bases and J gave up 4 bases, with 12 bases separating them. The CDR3: CASSLGRGFTGELFF. In DNA, the CDR3 is TGTGCCAGCAGTTTGGGCAGGGGTTTCACCGGGGAGCTGTTTTTT.

The V gene is TRBV29-1, the J gene TRBJ1-1; unclear D gene. This CDR3 is 10 amino acids long. V dropped 6 bases and J dropped 8 bases, with 10 bases sitting between them. Germline assignment: CDR1 SQVTM and CDR2 ANQGSEA. The CDR3 is CSVLESEAFF. DNA for the CDR3: TGCAGCGTACTCGAGTCAGAAGCTTTCTTT.

J is TRBJ1-5 and V is TRBV6-1, with a tentative D call TRBD1 (6 bases). This CDR3 region has 14 residues. CDR1 is MNHNS, CDR2 SASEGT, per germline. V lost 7 bases, J lost 5 bases, and 15 bases lay in between. CDR3 sequence (DNA): TGTGCCAGCATTCTATGGGGGGGCGATCAGCCCCAGCATTTT. Translation: CASILWGGDQPQHF.

V is TRBV9 and J is TRBJ2-2, with 8 bases identical to TRBD2. The V gene end was trimmed by 0 bases and the J gene end by 5 bases; junction bases not matched to a gene: 9. The V gene's germline CDR1 is SGDLS and CDR2 YYNGEE. The CDR3 length is 17 residues. In DNA, the CDR3 is TGTGCCAGCAGCGTAGCTAGAAGCGGGAGCTGGACCGGGGAGCTGTTTTTT. It specifies CASSVARSGSWTGELFF.

V usage is TRBV9 and J usage is TRBJ2-3, with unresolved D. V dropped 0 bases and J dropped 1 base, with 3 bases sitting between them. The CDR3 loop spans 13 amino acids. Germline lookup yields CDR1 SGDLS and CDR2 YYNGEE. The CDR3 loop reads CASSVGGTDTQYF. The DNA for the CDR3 is TGTGCCAGCAGCGTAGGGGGCACAGATACGCAGTATTTT.

The chain employs TRBV7-2 and TRBJ1-2; perhaps TRBD1 as D (6 bases). The CDR3 is 16 residues long. The V end was cut by 0 bases, the J end by 4 bases, with 15 bases between. Germline-derived CDR1 and CDR2 are SGHTA and FQGNSA. As DNA, the CDR3 is TGTGCCAGCAGCTTAGCTCTAGAACAGGGCCCCTATGGCTACACCTTC. Amino acids: CASSLALEQGPYGYTF.

This chain links TRBV11-2 with TRBJ2-7; 10 nucleotides match TRBD2. The ends lost 1 base at V and 5 bases at J; junction bases unmatched: 5. Germline V gene data show CDR1 as SGHAT and CDR2 as FQNNGV. The CDR3 runs to 15 residues. In DNA, the CDR3 is TGTGCCAGCAGCTTAGGTAGCGGGAGGTTCCACGAGCAGTACTTC. This encodes CASSLGSGRFHEQYF. Combining the CDR3 with reference TRBV11-2 and TRBJ2-7 gives the whole variable domain EAGVAQSPRYKIIEKRQSVAFWCNPISGHATLYWYQQILGQGPKLLIQFQNNGVVDDSQLPKDRFSAERLKGVDSTLKIQPAKLEDSAVYLCASSLGSGRFHEQYFGPGTRLTVT.

The J gene is TRBJ1-1, the V gene TRBV5-6; no definite D call. Germline CDR1 reads SGHDT; CDR2 reads YYEEEE. Between the trimmed V and J ends, which lost 5 bases and 4 bases, there was a span of 12 bases. This CDR3 is built from 13 residues. CDR3 residues: CASRLRAGTEAFF. CDR3 coding DNA: TGTGCCAGCAGGCTTCGTGCGGGCACTGAAGCTTTCTTT.

The chain combines TRBV27 with TRBJ2-1; 8 positions agree with TRBD2. Germline CDR1 MNHEY, CDR2 SMNVEV (reference sequence). This CDR3 contains 14 residues. J lost 8 bases, V lost 0 bases, and 3 bases had no gene match. The CDR3 region has the DNA TGTGCCAGCAGTTTATCGCGGGGGGAGGATGAGCAGTTCTTC. Encoded protein: CASSLSRGEDEQFF.

The rearrangement uses TRBV19 and TRBJ1-1; D remains unclear. Trimming took off 6 bases at V and 1 base at J, with 3 bases between the two ends. The CDR3 runs to 11 residues. Germline CDR1 and CDR2: LNHDA and SQIVND (reference sequence). Here the CDR3 DNA reads TGTGCCAGTAGGAGGAACACTGAAGCTTTCTTT. Amino acid sequence: CASRRNTEAFF.

V usage is TRBV30 and J usage is TRBJ2-1, with D unresolved. Germline loops: CDR1 GTSNPN, CDR2 SVGIG (reference sequence). The CDR3 extends over 11 amino acids. V was cut by 3 bases and J by 7 bases, with 7 bases left in between. CDR3 loop: CAWSVGNEQFF. CDR3 bases: TGTGCCTGGAGCGTTGGAAATGAGCAGTTCTTC. Based on the CDR3 plus reference TRBV30 and TRBJ2-1, the full variable domain is SQTIHQWPATLVQPVGSPLSLECTVEGTSNPNLYWYRQAAGRGLQLLFYSVGIGQISSEVPQNLSASRPQDRQFILSSKKLLLSDSGFYLCAWSVGNEQFFGPGTRLTVL.

CDR3 protein: CASNEDSSYEQYF. Written as DNA, the CDR3 is TGTGCCAGCAACGAAGACAGTTCCTACGAGCAGTACTTC. The V gene is TRBV6-1, the J gene TRBJ2-7, with D possibly TRBD1 on 5 matching bases. The CDR3 is 13 residues long. Germline loops: CDR1 MNHNS, CDR2 SASEGT. V was cut by 7 bases and J by 1 base, with 11 bases left in between.

This sequence joins TRBV28 and TRBJ1-1; D remains ambiguous. CDR1 MDHEN and CDR2 SYDVKM come from the germline V gene. The V and J ends lost 5 bases and 1 base respectively, with 11 bases between them. The CDR3 runs to 14 residues. This chain's CDR3 is CASSIGVGNTEAFF. DNA for the CDR3: TGTGCCAGCAGTATCGGAGTAGGGAACACTGAAGCTTTCTTT. The full variable domain, its missing parts supplied by reference TRBV28 and TRBJ1-1, is DVKVTQSSRYLVKRTGEKVFLECVQDMDHENMFWYRQDPGLGLRLIYFSYDVKMKEKGDIPEGYSVSREKKERFSLILESASTNQTSMYLCASSIGVGNTEAFFGQGTRLTVV.

This rearrangement joins TRBV5-1 to TRBJ2-7, with unresolved D. Germline values: CDR1 SGHRS, CDR2 YFSETQ. This CDR3 has 15 residues. V lost 0 bases to trimming and J lost 1 base, with 11 bases between them. The CDR3 bases are TGCGCCAGCAGCTTGGCGATTGAACGGTCCTACGAGCAGTACTTC. This sequence encodes CASSLAIERSYEQYF.

The chain uses TRBV10-3 and TRBJ1-4; a weak D match, TRBD1 (5 bases). Germline V gives CDR1 ENHRY, CDR2 SYGVKD. There are 17 residues in the CDR3. Trimming removed 3 bases from V and 3 bases from J, with 17 bases in between. The CDR3 reads CAISEPRELWANEKLFF. The CDR3 region has the DNA TGTGCCATCAGTGAACCCAGGGAACTTTGGGCTAATGAAAAACTGTTTTTT.